A single sample is the source of the 5 T cell receptor beta chains below, sequenced in a study of shared clonotypes between healthy human individuals. Data came from immunoSEQ multiplex PCR; TCRdb stores just in-frame clones and leaves some out. The sample consists of about 1.5 million clones, roughly 96% of them appearing once. Material: naive CD4+ T cells sorted from blood. As for subset: CD45RA+ positively selected. The receptor set was obtained from a man younger than 40 in good health.

This clone was seen once. The chain recombines TRBV9 with TRBJ1-1; D ambiguous. V was trimmed by 0 bases and J by 2 bases, leaving 11 bases between them. Germline values: CDR1 SGDLS, CDR2 YYNGEE. This CDR3 has 15 residues. The CDR3 sequence is CASSVVRRSNTEAFF. The CDR3 region has the DNA TGTGCCAGCAGCGTAGTACGCAGGTCTAACACTGAAGCTTTCTTT.

As concerns this clone: Other nucleotide sequences from this sample produce the same CDR3. The DNA for the CDR3 is TGCAGCGCCGGGCAAGAGACCCAGTACTTC. Protein sequence: CSAGQETQYF. This chain connects TRBV29-1 to TRBJ2-5; D unclear. Germline CDR1 and CDR2: SQVTM and ANQGSEA. CDR3 length: 10 amino acids. Trimming shortened V by 7 bases and J by 2 bases, and 5 bases separated the two germline ends.

The CDR3 coding sequence is TGTGCCAGCAGTGATCCTAGCGGATATTCCTACGAGCAGTACTTC. Translating gives CASSDPSGYSYEQYF. The gene calls are TRBV2 and TRBJ2-7, with 7 nucleotides matching TRBD2. The CDR3 length is 15 residues. The J segment lost 1 base and the V segment lost 3 bases, leaving 6 bases of the junction unmatched. Germline CDR1 is SNHLY and CDR2 is FYNNEI.

This chain links TRBV28 with TRBJ2-4, with TRBD2 matching over 9 bases. CDR3 size: 16 residues. The germline V gene has CDR1 MDHEN and CDR2 SYDVKM. V shed 5 bases and J 1 base; nucleotides not matched to a gene: 6. Written as DNA, the CDR3 is TGTGCCAGCAGTAAGCGGGAGGAGTGGGCCAAAAACATTCAGTACTTC. Protein: CASSKREEWAKNIQYF.

J is TRBJ2-7 and V is TRBV5-1, with D tentatively TRBD2 (6 bases). CDR3 size: 15 residues. V was clipped by 5 bases and J by 3 bases, with 18 bases between them. Per the germline V gene, CDR1 is SGHRS and CDR2 is YFSETQ. The CDR3 DNA sequence: TGCGCCAGCAGGGAGGGAGTAGGGATCCTCTACGAGCAGTACTTC. Its protein product is CASREGVGILYEQYF.